This T cell receptor (beta chain) originates from a study of T cell repertoires in cytomegalovirus infection. Study information: It can be stated that public TCR beta signatures indicated CMV infection as well as a matching HLA type.

TCRdb re-called the reads through MiXCR, storing one row per CDR3 protein. The table records about 740,000 distinct CDR3 sequences, 35% to 40% of them present only once. Losses at the gene ends were 4 bases for V and 3 bases for J; bases not matched to a gene: 8. This CDR3 spans 16 amino acids. CDR1 is SGHRS, CDR2 YFSETQ, per germline. Turning to this clonotype: Its antigen remains unknown.

Study-level points and caveats: The study identified carriers of CMV plus the relevant HLA from cumulative public TCR beta family frequency. The ex vivo response was dominated by HLA-C-restricted CMV-specific TCR beta clonotypes.

This rearrangement joins TRBV5-1 to TRBJ2-7; 12 nucleotides match TRBD2. Sequenced input: PBMCs. The sequence was obtained from a human donor in good health (CMV status not recorded). Some clones in this sample may be carry-over from other donors' samples. The CDR3 sequence: CASSQAPGLAGYEQYF. For the CDR3, the DNA is TGCGCCAGCAGCCAAGCCCCGGGACTAGCGGGCTACGAGCAGTACTTC.